The 13 T cell receptor beta chains reported below all come from one sample, sequenced in a study of T cell changes during pregnancy in multiple sclerosis. The protocol was immunoSEQ multiplex PCR, while the TCRdb copy is restricted to in-frame clones and leaves out a portion. The sample includes over 50,000 clones, around 89% seen only once; the top ten take over 1.5%. This material consisted of peripheral blood, taken after pregnancy. These receptors were taken from a female donor with multiple sclerosis, enrolled in a pregnancy study.

This clone came up a few times. The chain is built from TRBV10-3 and TRBJ1-4; no firm D call. Germline assignment: CDR1 ENHRY and CDR2 SYGVKD. This CDR3 is built from 14 residues. With 10 bases removed from V and 1 base from J, the gap between germline ends came to 13 bases. The CDR3 DNA follows: TGTGCCACGACGGGCGGAGGAACTAATGAAAAACTGTTTTTT. Translating gives CATTGGGTNEKLFF.

The CDR3 loop reads CASSLARNSGNTIYF. The DNA of the CDR3 is TGTGCCAGCAGTCTAGCAAGGAATTCTGGAAACACCATATATTTT. The J gene is TRBJ1-3, the V gene TRBV28; no clear D gene. Germline assignment: CDR1 MDHEN and CDR2 SYDVKM. This CDR3 spans 15 amino acids. V dropped 5 bases and J dropped 1 base, with 12 bases sitting between them. The variable domain in full, with the rest retrieved from reference TRBV28 and TRBJ1-3, is DVKVTQSSRYLVKRTGEKVFLECVQDMDHENMFWYRQDPGLGLRLIYFSYDVKMKEKGDIPEGYSVSREKKERFSLILESASTNQTSMYLCASSLARNSGNTIYFGEGSWLTVV.

The J gene is TRBJ2-5, the V gene TRBV5-1; 9 nucleotides agree with TRBD1. From germline, CDR1 is SGHRS and CDR2 YFSETQ. This CDR3 is built from 17 residues. V dropped 0 bases and J dropped 0; count of bases not matched to a gene: 6. The CDR3 region has the DNA TGCGCCAGCAGCTTGGTTCGGACAGGGGACTACCAAGAGACCCAGTACTTC. This sequence encodes CASSLVRTGDYQETQYF. Variable domain in full (rest from reference TRBV5-1 and TRBJ2-5): KAGVTQTPRYLIKTRGQQVTLSCSPISGHRSVSWYQQTPGQGLQFLFEYFSETQRNKGNFPGRFSGRQFSNSRSEMNVSTLELGDSALYLCASSLVRTGDYQETQYFGPGTRLLVL.

The chain has TRBV19 and TRBJ2-3, with D hard to call. Trimming left V 4 bases short and J 0 bases short, with 8 bases between. CDR3 size: 14 residues. The germline V gene has CDR1 LNHDA and CDR2 SQIVND (reference sequence). CDR3 amino acids: CASSTRWSTDTQYF. In DNA form, the CDR3 reads TGTGCCAGTAGTACTAGGTGGAGCACAGATACGCAGTATTTT.

About this clone itself: Other DNA sequences in the same sample also yield this CDR3. This rearrangement joins TRBV5-1 to TRBJ2-5, with D uncertain. CDR1 SGHRS and CDR2 YFSETQ come from the germline V gene. Trimming took 1 base from V and 4 from J, leaving 8 bases between them. This CDR3 is 13 amino acids long. The CDR3 DNA reads as TGCGCCAGCAGCTTGAGACAAAGAGAGACCCAGTACTTC. Translated, it gives CASSLRQRETQYF.

This clone was seen more than once but under ten times. V gene TRBV9 combines with J gene TRBJ2-2, with 11 nucleotides matching TRBD2. With 0 bases clipped from V and 4 bases from J, the junction kept 5 bases outside the gene matches. The germline V gene encodes CDR1 SGDLS and CDR2 YYNGEE. The CDR3 sequence is 17 residues long. The CDR3 DNA is TGTGCCAGCAGCGTAGGAACTAGCGGGGGCGGCACCGGGGAGCTGTTTTTT. It codes for CASSVGTSGGGTGELFF.

This chain joins TRBV4-2 and TRBJ1-2, with D possibly matching TRBD1 (5 bases). V was trimmed by 0 bases and J by 7 bases, leaving 15 bases between them. Germline V lookup: CDR1 LGHNA, CDR2 YNFKEQ. The CDR3 runs to 15 residues. The CDR3 DNA is TGTGCCAGCAGCCAAGAGGGGGGTGCAAGGTTTGGCTACACCTTC. Protein sequence: CASSQEGGARFGYTF.

The V and J genes are TRBV6-5 and TRBJ1-2, with TRBD1 matching 7 bases. CDR3 length: 16 amino acids. Trimming at V came to 2 bases and at J to 8 bases, leaving 14 bases not matched to a gene. From germline, CDR1 is MNHEY and CDR2 SVGAGI. CDR3 DNA: TGTGCCAGCAGTTACCTAGGGGGCGAAGAGTCACGCGGCTACACCTTC. This codes for CASSYLGGEESRGYTF.

The chain carries TRBV9 and TRBJ2-6, with D hard to call. The CDR3 covers 15 residues. The V gene lost 5 bases and the J gene lost 0 bases, with 9 bases spanning the gap. From germline, CDR1 is SGDLS and CDR2 YYNGEE. Here the CDR3 DNA reads TGTGCCAGCAGTGGTAGTAGCTCTGGGGCCAACGTCCTGACTTTC. Its translation: CASSGSSSGANVLTF.

The chain couples TRBV7-2 to TRBJ2-2; 8 positions agree with TRBD2. The trim removed 3 bases at V and 6 bases at J, leaving 6 bases unmatched. Germline V gene data show CDR1 as SGHTA and CDR2 as FQGNSA. This CDR3 is built from 15 residues. The CDR3 DNA follows: TGTGCCAGCAGCTTCAGGACTAGCTATGCCGGGGAGCTGTTTTTT. This encodes CASSFRTSYAGELFF.

V gene TRBV18 combines with J gene TRBJ2-7, with TRBD1 as a possible D gene (5 bases). V lost 3 bases and J 2 bases, leaving 11 bases between the germline ends. The CDR3 has 14 amino acids. Looked up from germline, CDR1 is KGHSH and CDR2 is LQKENI. The CDR3 region has the DNA TGTGCCAGCTCACCTCCTGGGGCCCCCTACGAGCAGTACTTC. It translates to CASSPPGAPYEQYF.

This clone came up a few times. The rearrangement joins TRBV7-8 to TRBJ1-2; D gene ambiguous. The CDR3 totals 14 residues. CDR1 SGHVS and CDR2 FQNEAQ come from the germline V gene. V lost 0 bases and J 6 bases, leaving 11 bases between the germline ends. DNA of the CDR3: TGTGCCAGCAGCTTAGCGGCGGGGAAAGATGGCTACACCTTC. Translating gives CASSLAAGKDGYTF.

The V gene is TRBV2, the J gene TRBJ2-5; D remains ambiguous. This CDR3 contains 14 residues. The V gene's germline CDR1 is SNHLY and CDR2 FYNNEI. The V and J ends lost 3 bases and 5 bases respectively, with 13 bases between them. CDR3 sequence reads: CASSDIIAWETQYF. The CDR3 DNA reads as TGTGCCAGCAGTGACATAATAGCTTGGGAGACCCAGTACTTC.